These T cell receptor beta chains were read from a single sample in a study of blood T cell repertoires in COVID-19. Repertoires were generated with immunoSEQ multiplex PCR, while TCRdb's copy carries only in-frame clones and drops some. Of roughly 70,000 clones detected, 70% to 90% appear once; the ten largest clones hold more than 4.5%. The sample consisted of peripheral blood. These receptors originate from a woman of 80 years or more with active or convalescent COVID-19. The CDR3 runs from the conserved cysteine through the conserved F or W. D genes are given only for firm matches. Where a row states a size, it is once, few, many or the class of an expanded clone; other rows omit it.

V	D	size	J	DNA	CDR3
TRBV7-2	-	-	TRBJ2-5	TGTGCCAGCAGCCCATCCGTCTGGGCCAAAGAGACCCAGTACTTC	CASSPSVWAKETQYF
TRBV28	-	-	TRBJ1-5	TGTGCCAGCAGTTTAATGACGGGTAAGGCCCTTCAGCCCCAGCATTTT	CASSLMTGKALQPQHF
TRBV7-2	TRBD2	-	TRBJ2-1	TGTGCCAGCAGCTTAGGACCGGGACTAGCGGGAGTCAATGAGCAGTTCTTC	CASSLGPGLAGVNEQFF
TRBV4-1	TRBD2	-	TRBJ2-1	TGCGCCAGCAGCCAAAGACTAGCGGGGTTTAACTCGAGCTCCTACAATGAGCAGTTCTTC	CASSQRLAGFNSSSYNEQFF
TRBV5-1	-	-	TRBJ1-6	TGCGCCAGCAGCTTGACAGGGTCACAATCACCCCTCCACTTT	CASSLTGSQSPLHF
TRBV28	-	-	TRBJ2-3	TGTGCCAGCAGAAGCCGGTTTTCGGGGAAGCAACTCACAGATACGCAGTATTTT	CASRSRFSGKQLTDTQYF
TRBV4-2	-	-	TRBJ2-7	TGTGCCAGCAGCCAATCGATCTATTCCTACGAGCAGTACTTC	CASSQSIYSYEQYF
TRBV19	-	-	TRBJ1-1	TGTGCCAGTAACTCACGAACGAACACTGAAGCTTTCTTT	CASNSRTNTEAFF
TRBV11-2	-	many	TRBJ1-5	TGTGCCAGCATCATAAGGGGCAGGAGCAATCAGCCCCAGCATTTT	CASIIRGRSNQPQHF
TRBV6-5	TRBD1	-	TRBJ2-7	TGTGCCAGCAGTCGGGACAGCATCTTAGGGCAGTACTTC	CASSRDSILGQYF
TRBV5-1	TRBD1	-	TRBJ2-7	TGCGCCAGCAGCTTGGATCCGGGACAGAGCTACGAGCAGTACTTC	CASSLDPGQSYEQYF
TRBV27	TRBD1	-	TRBJ1-6	TGTGCCAGCAGGGGACAGGGGTTAGGGATTTCACCCCTCCACTTT	CASRGQGLGISPLHF
TRBV30	TRBD1	-	TRBJ1-5	TGTGCCTGGAGGTGGGACAGGGCTAGCAATCAGCCCCAGCATTTT	CAWRWDRASNQPQHF
TRBV7-2	TRBD2	-	TRBJ2-1	TGTGCCAGCAGCTTGGGACCGGGACTAGCGGGAGGGGTGGAGCAGTTCTTC	CASSLGPGLAGGVEQFF
TRBV27	TRBD1	once	TRBJ1-6	TGTGCCAGCGGTACTGACAGGGTTAGGGATTCACCCCTCCACTTT	CASGTDRVRDSPLHF
TRBV4-1	-	-	TRBJ2-7	TGCGCCAGCAGCCAAGAAGCGAGGGGACTCCAGCAGTACTTC	CASSQEARGLQQYF
TRBV10-1	-	-	TRBJ1-2	TGCGCCAGCAGTGATGAGTCGGACTATGGCTACACCTTC	CASSDESDYGYTF